What follows are 22 T cell receptor beta chains derived from one specimen sequenced in a study of beta chain features in type 1 diabetes. The whole isolated RNA underwent reverse transcription, so sequencing captured expressed TCRB transcripts. Data came from immunoSEQ multiplex PCR; TCRdb stores just in-frame clones and leaves some out. The sample comprises roughly 170,000 clones, around an eighth of which are singletons, and about 0.66% rests with the top ten. Source material: central memory CD4+ T cells from blood. The receptors were sampled from a woman between 18 and 29 years old in good health.

The gene calls are TRBV5-1 and TRBJ2-6; 9 bases map to TRBD1. The CDR3 runs 17 residues. With V trimmed by 0 bases and J by 2 bases, 3 bases remained unmatched. Per the germline V gene, CDR1 is SGHRS and CDR2 is YFSETQ. The CDR3 reads CASSLDDRGTGANVLTF. In DNA, the CDR3 is TGCGCCAGCAGCTTGGACGACAGGGGGACTGGGGCCAACGTCCTGACTTTC.

This clone was recorded a few times. In DNA, the CDR3 is TGTGCCAGCAGCGGCCGGACAGGGGGAAACGAGCAGTACTTC. It specifies CASSGRTGGNEQYF. The chain employs TRBV7-2 and TRBJ2-7, with 10 positions matching TRBD1. V dropped 5 bases and J dropped 5; count of bases not matched to a gene: 6. The germline gives CDR1 SGHTA, CDR2 FQGNSA. There are 14 residues in the CDR3.

This clone has just a few counts. The same CDR3 also results from other DNA sequences found in this sample. V is TRBV30 and J is TRBJ2-7, with D possibly TRBD2 on 6 matching bases. The V gene lost 5 bases and the J gene lost 4 bases, with 12 bases spanning the gap. CDR3 size: 12 residues. In germline, CDR1 is GTSNPN, CDR2 SVGIG (reference sequence). The CDR3 sequence is CAWSVAGYEQYF. The CDR3 DNA sequence: TGTGCCTGGTCTGTTGCGGGGTACGAGCAGTACTTC.

The CDR3 bases are TGTGCCAGCAGCTTAGCGGGAGGTACAGATACGCAGTATTTT. This encodes CASSLAGGTDTQYF. V usage is TRBV11-3 and J usage is TRBJ2-3; 7 bases are shared with TRBD2. V lost 1 base and J lost 3; bases outside the gene matches: 1. Per germline, CDR1 SGHNT and CDR2 YENEEA. The CDR3 covers 14 residues.

This clone appeared a few times. The chain carries TRBV5-6 and TRBJ1-2; 8 nucleotides agree with TRBD1. CDR1 is SGHDT, CDR2 YYEEEE, per germline. V was clipped by 4 bases and J by 7 bases; unmatched bases: 12. The CDR3 spans 15 residues. CDR3 loop: CASSHLDRDSGGYTF. DNA for the CDR3: TGTGCCAGCAGCCATTTGGACAGGGATTCAGGTGGCTACACCTTC.

The chain has TRBV5-1 and TRBJ2-3, with D perhaps TRBD2 (6 bases). The germline CDR1 and CDR2 sequences are SGHRS and YFSETQ. V was trimmed by 4 bases and J by 6 bases, leaving 24 bases between them. The CDR3 runs to 17 residues. The CDR3 DNA follows: TGCGCCAGCAGCCCCCAAGTTCGTGGCGGGATTATGGATACGCAGTATTTT. This sequence encodes CASSPQVRGGIMDTQYF.

The gene calls are TRBV6-5 and TRBJ2-7, with D unclear. The germline V and J ends were trimmed by 6 bases and 6 bases, with 18 bases remaining between them. CDR3 length: 14 amino acids. Germline lookup yields CDR1 MNHEY and CDR2 SVGAGI. The CDR3 DNA reads as TGTGCCAGCAGCGAGGAATACCGCGAGCGCGAGCAGTACTTC. The encoded protein is CASSEEYREREQYF.

A few counts support this clone. This rearrangement joins TRBV5-1 to TRBJ2-1, with D uncertain. The CDR3 consists of 15 residues. Germline V gene lookup returns CDR1 SGHRS and CDR2 YFSETQ. V lost 0 bases to trimming and J lost 1 base, with 8 bases between them. The CDR3 nucleotides read TGCGCCAGCAGCTTGGGGGCGATATCCTACAATGAGCAGTTCTTC. Translating gives CASSLGAISYNEQFF.

Only a few counts were recorded for this clone. J is TRBJ1-5 and V is TRBV7-2; no clear D gene. Looked up from germline, CDR1 is SGHTA and CDR2 is FQGNSA. The V and J ends lost 5 bases and 8 bases respectively, with 10 bases between them. CDR3 size: 12 residues. The CDR3 DNA follows: TGTGCCAGCAGCCCGGTCTTAAAGCCCCAGCATTTT. It is translated as CASSPVLKPQHF. The full variable domain, its missing parts supplied by reference TRBV7-2 and TRBJ1-5, is GAGVSQSPSNKVTEKGKDVELRCDPISGHTALYWYRQSLGQGLEFLIYFQGNSAPDKSGLPSDRFSAERTGGSVSTLTIQRTQQEDSAVYLCASSPVLKPQHFGDGTRLSIL.

The chain employs TRBV9 and TRBJ2-7; D possibly corresponds to TRBD1 (6 bases). CDR1 SGDLS and CDR2 YYNGEE come from the germline V gene. V lost 4 bases and J 3 bases, leaving 17 bases between the germline ends. The CDR3 runs to 15 residues. The CDR3 sequence: CASSLRDTLLYEQYF. The CDR3 DNA reads TGTGCCAGCAGCCTCCGGGACACCCTTCTCTACGAGCAGTACTTC.

The chain links TRBV5-6 to TRBJ2-3; the match to TRBD1 covers 7 bases. CDR3 length equals 14 residues. Per the germline V gene, CDR1 is SGHDT and CDR2 is YYEEEE. Trimming took 2 bases from V and 5 from J; bases not matched to a gene: 5. CDR3 coding DNA: TGTGCCAGCAGCTTTAACAGGGGACGAGATACGCAGTATTTT. It codes for CASSFNRGRDTQYF.

V and J are TRBV7-3 and TRBJ1-1; the D gene is possibly TRBD1 (6 bases). Trimming took off 1 base at V and 1 base at J, with 7 bases between the two ends. The CDR3 extends over 14 amino acids. The germline gives CDR1 SGHTA, CDR2 FQGTGA. DNA for the CDR3: TGTGCCAGCAGCTTAATGGGGGCGAACACTGAAGCTTTCTTT. Translation gives CASSLMGANTEAFF.

This clone occurred a few times. The chain carries TRBV5-8 and TRBJ2-6, with a tentative D call TRBD1 (6 bases). V dropped 0 bases and J dropped 0 bases, with 10 bases sitting between them. The CDR3 contains 17 residues. Germline V lookup: CDR1 SGHTS, CDR2 YDEGEE. CDR3 amino acids: CASSLGQVISGANVLTF. CDR3 sequence (DNA): TGTGCCAGCAGCTTGGGACAGGTCATCTCTGGGGCCAACGTCCTGACTTTC.

This clone appeared a few times. The rearrangement links TRBV30 to TRBJ2-5; 9 bases line up with TRBD1. With 3 bases clipped from V and 6 bases from J, the junction kept 5 bases outside the gene matches. Germline V gene data show CDR1 as GTSNPN and CDR2 as SVGIG (reference sequence). The CDR3 has 13 residues. The CDR3 coding sequence is TGTGCCTGGAGCGGGACAGGGTGGAAGACCCAGTACTTC. As protein: CAWSGTGWKTQYF. Supplemented by reference TRBV30 and TRBJ2-5, the full variable domain reads SQTIHQWPATLVQPVGSPLSLECTVEGTSNPNLYWYRQAAGRGLQLLFYSVGIGQISSEVPQNLSASRPQDRQFILSSKKLLLSDSGFYLCAWSGTGWKTQYFGPGTRLLVL.

CDR3 DNA: TGTGCCAGCAGTTACTCAGGGGTAGGGGGAACTGAAGCTTTCTTT. Translating gives CASSYSGVGGTEAFF. The rearrangement joins TRBV6-6 to TRBJ1-1, with D maybe TRBD1 (6 bases). This CDR3 has 15 residues. From germline, CDR1 is MNHNY and CDR2 SVGAGI (reference sequence). V lost 0 bases and J 5 bases, leaving 13 bases between the germline ends.

This clone has only a few counts. The chain joins TRBV28 to TRBJ2-3, with D possibly being TRBD2 (6 bases). Germline loops: CDR1 MDHEN, CDR2 SYDVKM. Trimming stripped 5 bases from V and 2 bases from J, with 23 bases between. This CDR3 comprises 18 residues. The CDR3, as DNA: TGTGCCAGCAGTCCCCTCCCTCGGACCCGCGGGGACACAGATACGCAGTATTTT. Its protein product is CASSPLPRTRGDTDTQYF. Full variable domain (remainder filled in from reference TRBV28 and TRBJ2-3): DVKVTQSSRYLVKRTGEKVFLECVQDMDHENMFWYRQDPGLGLRLIYFSYDVKMKEKGDIPEGYSVSREKKERFSLILESASTNQTSMYLCASSPLPRTRGDTDTQYFGPGTRLTVL.

This clone was picked up a small number of times. This chain connects TRBV5-1 to TRBJ2-7, with D possibly being TRBD2 (5 bases). Deletions cut 0 bases from V and 4 bases from J, with 11 bases between. The CDR3 contains 14 residues. Germline-derived CDR1 and CDR2 are SGHRS and YFSETQ. The CDR3 DNA reads as TGCGCCAGCAGCTTGGAGGCTCGCGGGTACGAGCAGTACTTC. Amino acids: CASSLEARGYEQYF.

The chain combines TRBV7-9 with TRBJ2-1; 14 nucleotides line up with TRBD2. This CDR3 has 16 amino acids. V shed 4 bases, J shed 7 bases, and the junction held 6 bases outside the gene matches. Germline V gene sequence: CDR1 SEHNR, CDR2 FQNEAQ (reference sequence). The CDR3, as DNA: TGTGCCAGCAGCTCCCCCGGGACTAGCGGGAGTAATGAGCAGTTCTTC. It encodes CASSSPGTSGSNEQFF.

The V and J genes are TRBV4-1 and TRBJ2-5; 8 bases agree with TRBD1. This CDR3 is built from 15 residues. The V gene's germline CDR1 is MGHRA and CDR2 YSYEKL. Trimming removed 1 base from V and 5 bases from J; junction bases left unmatched: 6. The CDR3 protein is CASSQGGQARETQYF. Written as DNA, the CDR3 is TGCGCCAGCAGCCAAGGGGGACAGGCGAGGGAGACCCAGTACTTC.

The chain has TRBV6-5 and TRBJ2-4; 15 bases are a match to TRBD2. This CDR3 is built from 15 residues. Germline CDR1 is MNHEY and CDR2 is SVGAGI. Trimming cost V 6 bases and J 7 bases; bases outside gene matches: 4. CDR3 amino acids: CASRSGTSGRNIQYF. For the CDR3, the DNA is TGTGCCAGCAGGAGTGGGACTAGCGGGAGGAACATTCAGTACTTC.

V is TRBV7-6 and J is TRBJ1-1; TRBD1 aligns across 7 bases. The V and J ends lost 1 base and 1 base, in that order; junction bases with no gene match: 3. Germline V CDR1 and CDR2: SGHVS, FNYEAQ. The CDR3 has 15 residues. CDR3 residues: CASSLVAGGNTEAFF. DNA of the CDR3: TGTGCCAGCAGCTTAGTGGCAGGGGGGAACACTGAAGCTTTCTTT.

This clone was seen a handful of times. V gene TRBV6-1 combines with J gene TRBJ1-5, with D tentatively TRBD1 (5 bases). This CDR3 is built from 15 residues. Germline-derived CDR1 and CDR2 are MNHNS and SASEGT. Trimming shortened V by 1 base and J by 3 bases, and 10 bases separated the two germline ends. The CDR3 nucleotides read TGTGCCAGCAGTGAAGGACAGTCCTTCAATCAGCCCCAGCATTTT. Translating it yields CASSEGQSFNQPQHF.